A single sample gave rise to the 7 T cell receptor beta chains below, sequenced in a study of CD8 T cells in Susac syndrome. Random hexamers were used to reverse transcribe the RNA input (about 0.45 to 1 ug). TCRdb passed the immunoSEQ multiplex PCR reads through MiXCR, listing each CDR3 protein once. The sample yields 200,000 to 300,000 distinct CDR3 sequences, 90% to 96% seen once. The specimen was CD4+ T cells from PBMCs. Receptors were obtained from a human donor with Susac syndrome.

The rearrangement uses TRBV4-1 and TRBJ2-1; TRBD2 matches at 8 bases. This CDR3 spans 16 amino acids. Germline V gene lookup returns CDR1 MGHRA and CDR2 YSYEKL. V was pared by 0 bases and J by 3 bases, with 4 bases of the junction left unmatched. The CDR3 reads CASSQDTSGSYNEQFF. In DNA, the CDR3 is TGCGCCAGCAGCCAAGATACCAGCGGGAGCTACAATGAGCAGTTCTTC.

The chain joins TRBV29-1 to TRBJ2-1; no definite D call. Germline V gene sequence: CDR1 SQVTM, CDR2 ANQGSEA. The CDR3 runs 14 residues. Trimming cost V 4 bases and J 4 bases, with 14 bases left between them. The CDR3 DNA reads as TGCAGCGTTGTTGGTAGCCAGAGGTACAATGAGCAGTTCTTC. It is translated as CSVVGSQRYNEQFF.

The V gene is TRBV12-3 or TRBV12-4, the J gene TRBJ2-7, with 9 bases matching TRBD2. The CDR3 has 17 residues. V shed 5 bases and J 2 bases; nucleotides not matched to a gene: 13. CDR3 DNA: TGTGCCAGCAGTACCCTCGGGTGGCGGGAGGGTCCCTACGAGCAGTACTTC. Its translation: CASSTLGWREGPYEQYF.

In nucleotides, the CDR3 is TGTGCCAGCTCAGCGACAGGGTTCTTCACCTCTGGGGCCAACGTCCTGACTTTC. Its protein product is CASSATGFFTSGANVLTF. The chain has TRBV18 and TRBJ2-6; 7 nucleotides line up with TRBD1. The CDR3 contains 18 residues. The ends lost 5 bases at V and 0 bases at J; junction bases unmatched: 10. Germline lookup yields CDR1 KGHSH and CDR2 LQKENI.

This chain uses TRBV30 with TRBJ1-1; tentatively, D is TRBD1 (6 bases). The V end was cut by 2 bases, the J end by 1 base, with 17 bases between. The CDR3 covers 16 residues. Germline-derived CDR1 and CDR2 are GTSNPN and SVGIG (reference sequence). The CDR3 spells CAWSRSLRQANTEAFF. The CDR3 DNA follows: TGTGCCTGGAGTAGGAGCTTGAGACAGGCGAACACTGAAGCTTTCTTT.

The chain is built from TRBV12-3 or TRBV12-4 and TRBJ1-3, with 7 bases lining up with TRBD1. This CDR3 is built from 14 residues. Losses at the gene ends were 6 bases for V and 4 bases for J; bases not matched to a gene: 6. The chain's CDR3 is CASRDRLRGNTIYF. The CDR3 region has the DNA TGTGCCAGCAGGGACAGGTTACGAGGAAACACCATATATTTT.

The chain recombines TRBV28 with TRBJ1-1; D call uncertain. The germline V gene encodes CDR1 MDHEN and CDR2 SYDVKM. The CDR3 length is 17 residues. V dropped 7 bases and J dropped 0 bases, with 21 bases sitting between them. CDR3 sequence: CASIPGSSRRLNTEAFF. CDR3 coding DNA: TGTGCCAGCATCCCCGGTTCTAGTCGGCGACTGAACACTGAAGCTTTCTTT.